This is a list of T cell receptor beta chains from one sample in a study of control samples from healthy donors and cancer patients. The table came from immunoSEQ multiplex PCR; TCRdb's copy has only in-frame clones and leaves some out. The sample records about 100,000 clones, more than 85% being singletons. Sequencing was performed on blood. The receptors were gathered from a woman aged 50 to 60 in good health. The CDR3 runs from the conserved cysteine through the conserved F or W. The D gene is left open where the match is weak. Clone size is shown for a subset of rows, as once, few, many or a class of expanded clone.

TRBV5-1	TRBJ1-2	-	-	TGCGCCAGCAGCTTGGCCGGGGGGGAAGGCTACACCTTC	CASSLAGGEGYTF
TRBV4-1	TRBJ2-5	TRBD1	-	TGCGCCAGCAGCCTCCCCCAGGGGGCACAAGAGACCCAGTACTTC	CASSLPQGAQETQYF
TRBV9	TRBJ2-3	TRBD2	-	TGTGCCAGCAGCTCCTTTAGCGGGGGGGTGCCAGATACGCAGTATTTT	CASSSFSGGVPDTQYF
TRBV6-2/TRBV6-3	TRBJ2-4	-	once	TGTGCCAGCAGTCAAGGCAGGGGGGTGGGTCAGTACTTC	CASSQGRGVGQYF
TRBV24-1	TRBJ1-5	TRBD1	once	TGTGCCACCAGTGATCCGACAGGGGCGCCCAATCAGCCCCAGCATTTT	CATSDPTGAPNQPQHF
TRBV6-1	TRBJ2-3	-	-	TGTGCCAGCAGTGAAGGGTTCTCAGATACGCAGTATTTT	CASSEGFSDTQYF
TRBV10-3	TRBJ1-1	-	-	TGTGCCATCAGTGAGGAGGGGAGTAACACTGAAGCTTTCTTT	CAISEEGSNTEAFF
TRBV6-5	TRBJ1-1	TRBD1	-	TGTGCCAGCAGCCACCAGGGGGCGTCTGACACTGAAGCTTTCTTT	CASSHQGASDTEAFF
TRBV30	TRBJ2-5	TRBD2	-	TGTGCCTGGAGTGTTGGGGGAGGGAGTCAAGAGACCCAGTACTTC	CAWSVGGGSQETQYF
TRBV4-1	TRBJ2-2	TRBD2	-	TGCGCCAGCAGCCAAGTAAGCGGGGGATCCGCCGGGGAGCTGTTTTTT	CASSQVSGGSAGELFF
TRBV19	TRBJ2-7	-	-	TGTGCCAGTAGTATCCAATACCGGACGGTGCGTATTTCCTACGAGCAGTACTTC	CASSIQYRTVRISYEQYF
TRBV7-2	TRBJ1-2	-	-	TGTGCCAGCAGCCCGGCGGCAGACTATGGCTACACCTTC	CASSPAADYGYTF
TRBV6-5	TRBJ2-5	TRBD2	once	TGTGCCGGAATTAGCGGGGGGGCCGGTGAGACCCAGTACTTC	CAGISGGAGETQYF
TRBV15	TRBJ2-5	TRBD2	-	TGTGCCACCAGCTACCCGCCGGCGGGAGAAGAGACCCAGTACTTC	CATSYPPAGEETQYF
TRBV19	TRBJ2-1	TRBD2	-	TGTGCCAGCACTAGCGGGGACAACAATGAGCAGTTCTTC	CASTSGDNNEQFF
TRBV6-4	TRBJ2-2	-	-	TGTGCCAGCAGTGACTCGCAGGGCTACACCGGGGAGCTGTTTTTT	CASSDSQGYTGELFF
TRBV12-3/TRBV12-4	TRBJ1-2	-	-	TGTGCCTCCTTGGAACCGTATGGCTACACCTTC	CASLEPYGYTF
TRBV4-3	TRBJ2-1	TRBD2	-	TGCGCCAGCAGCCAAGGGGACTATTACAATGAGCAGTTCTTC	CASSQGDYYNEQFF
TRBV6-1	TRBJ2-6	-	once	TGTGCCAGCAGTGCCTCCCCCGGACCTGGGGCCAACGTCCTGACTTTC	CASSASPGPGANVLTF
TRBV6-6	TRBJ2-7	-	-	TGTGCCACTACGAACTGGGACTTCTACGAGCAGTACTTC	CATTNWDFYEQYF
TRBV5-5	TRBJ2-7	TRBD2	-	TGTGCCAGCAGCCCAGGGACTAGTCGGTACGAGCAGTACTTC	CASSPGTSRYEQYF
TRBV7-9	TRBJ1-4	-	-	TGTGCCAGCAGCTTACACGGGACAAATGAAAAACTGTTTTTT	CASSLHGTNEKLFF
TRBV7-2	TRBJ2-3	-	-	TGTGCCAGCGGCAGGGACGGCACAGATACGCAGTATTTT	CASGRDGTDTQYF
TRBV7-9	TRBJ1-2	-	-	TGTGCCAGCAGCTTAGGGGCGAGTGACTATGGCTACACCTTC	CASSLGASDYGYTF
TRBV7-3	TRBJ2-3	-	-	TGTGCCAGCAGCGCCGGCGGGGGCCCGACAGATACGCAGTATTTT	CASSAGGGPTDTQYF
TRBV5-1	TRBJ1-2	-	-	TGCGCCAGCACACCAGGTGGCACCTCCGACTATGGCTACACCTTC	CASTPGGTSDYGYTF
TRBV6-2/TRBV6-3	TRBJ1-1	-	many	TGTGCCAGCAGTTACTTCGGGGGCACTGAAGCTTTCTTT	CASSYFGGTEAFF
TRBV6-2/TRBV6-3	TRBJ2-1	TRBD2	-	TGTGCCAGCAGTTACAGCGGGGGAGCCAATGAGCAGTTCTTC	CASSYSGGANEQFF
TRBV11-3	TRBJ2-1	-	-	TGTGCCAGCAGCTTAGGCCGACAGGGACTTCGCAATGAGCAGTTCTTC	CASSLGRQGLRNEQFF
TRBV7-3	TRBJ2-5	TRBD2	-	TGTGCCAGCAGCTTCGGGACTAGCGGGTTCACAGAGACCCAGTACTTC	CASSFGTSGFTETQYF
TRBV19	TRBJ2-3	TRBD1	once	TGTGCCAGTAGTATAGCCAGGGGGTATAGCACAGATACGCAGTATTTT	CASSIARGYSTDTQYF
TRBV14	TRBJ2-2	-	-	TGTGCCAGCAGCCCCCTCGGGGCCGGGGAGCTGTTTTTT	CASSPLGAGELFF
TRBV18	TRBJ1-4	-	-	TGTGCCAGCTCAGGTCGTTCAGGCCGGATTAATGAAAAACTGTTTTTT	CASSGRSGRINEKLFF
TRBV9	TRBJ1-1	TRBD1	-	TGTGCCAGCAGCGTATACAACAGGGGGTCCACTGAAGCTTTCTTT	CASSVYNRGSTEAFF
TRBV15	TRBJ1-5	-	-	TGTGCCACCAGCAGAGATCTGCCAGATCGCAATCAGCCCCAGCATTTT	CATSRDLPDRNQPQHF
TRBV6-6	TRBJ2-2	-	-	TGTGCCAGCAGTTCCGTCGCCCGGGGCACCGGGGAGCTGTTTTTT	CASSSVARGTGELFF
TRBV18	TRBJ1-1	-	few	TGTGCCAGCTCAGAGAGCGGACCGAGTGAAGCTTTCTTT	CASSESGPSEAFF
TRBV5-1	TRBJ2-3	TRBD2	-	TGCGCCAGCAGCAAGAAAGGACTAGCGGGAGAGGGGTGGGCAGATACGCAGTATTTT	CASSKKGLAGEGWADTQYF
TRBV14	TRBJ2-1	TRBD1	once	TGTGCCAGCAGCTACCGGGACAGTAAAAATGAGCAGTTCTTC	CASSYRDSKNEQFF
TRBV15	TRBJ2-3	-	-	TGTGCCACCAGCAGCAGTTACACAGATACGCAGTATTTT	CATSSSYTDTQYF
TRBV6-6	TRBJ2-2	-	-	TGTGCCAGCAGTCTAGGCGGGGTTAACACCGGGGAGCTGTTTTTT	CASSLGGVNTGELFF